The rows below give T cell receptor beta chains drawn from one sample of a study of control samples from healthy donors and cancer patients. TCRdb's copy holds only in-frame clones and misses some; the assay was immunoSEQ multiplex PCR. The table shows 78,000 or so clones, with 75% to 90% occurring only once. The specimen was blood. Receptors were obtained from a man aged 50-59 years in good health. The CDR3 runs from the conserved cysteine through the conserved F or W. A D gene is named only where the DNA matches it firmly. Not all rows give a size; the values are once, few, many and, for expanded clones, a class.

NA	NA	TRBV10-1	TRBJ2-7	CASSPSRGNSYEQYF	TGCGCCAGCAGCCCCTCAAGGGGCAACTCCTACGAGCAGTACTTC
NA	NA	TRBV30	TRBJ1-5	CAWSARDRQPQHF	TGTGCCTGGAGTGCCAGGGATCGTCAGCCCCAGCATTTT
few	TRBD2	TRBV7-2	TRBJ2-7	CASSSQGSGSSEQYF	TGTGCCAGCAGCTCACAGGGTAGCGGGAGCTCCGAGCAGTACTTC
NA	NA	TRBV7-2	TRBJ1-1	CASSFQGTNTEAFF	TGTGCCAGCAGCTTCCAGGGGACGAACACTGAAGCTTTCTTT
once	NA	TRBV5-1	TRBJ2-3	CASGLLGALTDTQYF	TGCGCCAGCGGTCTCCTGGGCGCCCTCACAGATACGCAGTATTTT
NA	TRBD2	TRBV11-2	TRBJ2-5	CASSPRTSGRAEETQYF	TGTGCCAGCAGCCCCCGGACTAGCGGGAGGGCCGAAGAGACCCAGTACTTC
NA	TRBD2	TRBV14	TRBJ2-1	CASSPYTLAGTYNEQFF	TGTGCCAGCAGCCCCTATACACTAGCGGGAACCTACAATGAGCAGTTCTTC
NA	NA	TRBV24-1	TRBJ2-5	CATSDSEPLTQYF	TGTGCCACCAGTGATTCCGAGCCGTTGACCCAGTACTTC
NA	NA	TRBV7-9	TRBJ2-1	CASELNQGSEQFF	TGTGCCAGCGAGCTTAACCAGGGGAGTGAGCAGTTCTTC
NA	NA	TRBV10-2	TRBJ2-7	CASSLTVQGYEQYF	TGCGCCAGCAGCTTGACAGTGCAGGGGTACGAGCAGTACTTC
NA	NA	TRBV10-1	TRBJ2-7	CASRGDRDGLLSEQYF	TGCGCCAGCAGGGGGGATAGGGACGGCTTACTGTCCGAGCAGTACTTC
NA	TRBD1	TRBV6-5	TRBJ1-1	CASSPPGTVNTEAFF	TGTGCCAGCAGTCCACCCGGGACAGTGAACACTGAAGCTTTCTTT
NA	NA	TRBV24-1	TRBJ2-1	CATRGYNEQFF	TGTGCCACCAGGGGCTACAATGAGCAGTTCTTC
NA	NA	TRBV12-3/TRBV12-4	TRBJ2-1	CASSLLLNEQFF	TGTGCCAGCAGTTTATTGCTCAATGAGCAGTTCTTC
NA	TRBD2	TRBV6-5	TRBJ2-1	CASSYSSSGDNEQFF	TGTGCCAGCAGTTACAGCTCTAGCGGAGACAATGAGCAGTTCTTC
NA	NA	TRBV19	TRBJ2-3	CASSSQGSDTQYF	TGTGCCAGTAGTTCACAGGGTTCAGATACGCAGTATTTT
NA	TRBD2	TRBV7-6	TRBJ2-1	CASSPGGQYNEQFF	TGTGCCAGCAGCCCGGGAGGACAATACAATGAGCAGTTCTTC
NA	NA	TRBV6-2/TRBV6-3	TRBJ1-5	CASSYQFNQPQHF	TGTGCCAGCAGTTACCAGTTTAACCAGCCCCAGCATTTT
NA	TRBD1	TRBV25-1	TRBJ1-3	CASSRDREGTIYF	TGTGCCAGCAGTAGGGACAGGGAGGGCACCATATATTTT
NA	NA	TRBV3-1/TRBV3-2	TRBJ1-1	CASSRLVGQSNTEAFF	TGTGCCAGCAGCCGGCTCGTAGGACAAAGCAACACTGAAGCTTTCTTT
NA	NA	TRBV25-1	TRBJ1-1	CASSDQEAFF	TGTGCCAGCAGTGACCAGGAAGCTTTCTTT
NA	TRBD1	TRBV19	TRBJ2-1	CASSRPGTGANEQFF	TGTGCCAGTAGTAGACCCGGGACAGGGGCCAATGAGCAGTTCTTC
once	TRBD1	TRBV7-8	TRBJ2-1	CASSLGDRVFDEQFF	TGTGCCAGCAGCTTGGGGGACAGGGTTTTTGATGAGCAGTTCTTC
NA	NA	TRBV30	TRBJ1-5	CAWRTSGSGNQPQHF	TGTGCCTGGCGTACCTCAGGGTCCGGCAATCAGCCCCAGCATTTT
NA	NA	TRBV5-1	TRBJ2-1	CASSLLLARLGYNEQFF	TGCGCCAGCAGCTTGCTCTTAGCTAGGTTAGGGTACAATGAGCAGTTCTTC
NA	NA	TRBV29-1	TRBJ1-2	CSAPVGGEGYTF	TGCAGCGCCCCTGTGGGGGGTGAGGGCTACACCTTC
NA	NA	TRBV24-1	TRBJ1-5	CATSHRSNNQPQHF	TGTGCCACCAGTCACAGGTCGAACAATCAGCCCCAGCATTTT
NA	NA	TRBV12-3/TRBV12-4	TRBJ2-2	CASSSRETGELFF	TGTGCCAGCAGTTCCAGGGAGACCGGGGAGCTGTTTTTT
NA	TRBD2	TRBV7-2	TRBJ2-1	CASSFGLAGFNEQFF	TGTGCCAGCAGCTTCGGACTAGCGGGATTTAATGAGCAGTTCTTC
few	NA	TRBV2	TRBJ2-7	CASSRQGSSYEQYF	TGTGCCAGCAGCCGGCAGGGTAGCTCCTACGAGCAGTACTTC
NA	NA	TRBV9	TRBJ2-7	CASSVQGNSYEQYF	TGTGCCAGCAGCGTACAGGGAAACTCCTACGAGCAGTACTTC
once	TRBD1	TRBV27	TRBJ1-1	CASSGQGTNTEAFF	TGTGCCAGCAGTGGACAGGGGACGAACACTGAAGCTTTCTTT
NA	TRBD1	TRBV7-8	TRBJ2-2	CASSSKRDRGLAGELFF	TGTGCCAGCAGCTCTAAACGGGACAGGGGTCTAGCCGGGGAGCTGTTTTTT
NA	NA	TRBV30	TRBJ2-7	CAWSGTAPTEQYF	TGTGCCTGGAGTGGGACGGCTCCCACCGAGCAGTACTTC
NA	NA	TRBV9	TRBJ2-5	CASSVGRGGFQETQYF	TGTGCCAGCAGCGTAGGGCGGGGCGGGTTCCAAGAGACCCAGTACTTC
NA	NA	TRBV12-3/TRBV12-4	TRBJ1-2	CASSLAYYGYTF	TGTGCCAGCAGTTTGGCCTACTATGGCTACACCTTC